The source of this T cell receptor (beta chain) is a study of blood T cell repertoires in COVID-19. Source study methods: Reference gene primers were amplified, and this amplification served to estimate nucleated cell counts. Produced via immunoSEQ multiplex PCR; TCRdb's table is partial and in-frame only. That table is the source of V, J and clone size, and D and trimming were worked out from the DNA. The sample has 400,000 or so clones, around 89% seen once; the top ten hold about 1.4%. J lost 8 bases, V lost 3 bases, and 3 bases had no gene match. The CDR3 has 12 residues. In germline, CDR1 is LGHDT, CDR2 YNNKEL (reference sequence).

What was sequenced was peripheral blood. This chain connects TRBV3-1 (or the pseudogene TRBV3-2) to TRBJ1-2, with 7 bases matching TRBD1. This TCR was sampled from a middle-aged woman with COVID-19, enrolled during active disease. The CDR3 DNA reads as TGTGCCAGCAGCCAGGCAGGGGGAGGCTACACCTTC. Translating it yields CASSQAGGGYTF.